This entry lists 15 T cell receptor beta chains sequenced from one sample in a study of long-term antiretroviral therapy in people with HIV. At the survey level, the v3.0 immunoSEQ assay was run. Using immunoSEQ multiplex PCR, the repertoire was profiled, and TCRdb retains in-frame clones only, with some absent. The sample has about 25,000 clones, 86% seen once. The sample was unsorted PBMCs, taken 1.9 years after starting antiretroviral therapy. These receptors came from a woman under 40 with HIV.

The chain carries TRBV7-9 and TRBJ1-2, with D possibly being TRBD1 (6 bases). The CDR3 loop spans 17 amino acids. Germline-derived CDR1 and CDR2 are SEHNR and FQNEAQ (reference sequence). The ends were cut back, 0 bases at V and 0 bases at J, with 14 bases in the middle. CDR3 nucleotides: TGTGCCAGCAGCTTAGCGACGGACAGCCCCTCTAACTATGGCTACACCTTC. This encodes CASSLATDSPSNYGYTF.

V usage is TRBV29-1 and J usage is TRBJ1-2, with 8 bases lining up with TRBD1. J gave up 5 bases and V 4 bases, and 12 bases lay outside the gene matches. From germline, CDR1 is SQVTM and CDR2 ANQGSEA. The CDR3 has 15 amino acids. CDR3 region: CSVGGPDRGLYGYTF. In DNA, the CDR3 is TGCAGCGTTGGTGGCCCTGACAGGGGTTTGTATGGCTACACCTTC.

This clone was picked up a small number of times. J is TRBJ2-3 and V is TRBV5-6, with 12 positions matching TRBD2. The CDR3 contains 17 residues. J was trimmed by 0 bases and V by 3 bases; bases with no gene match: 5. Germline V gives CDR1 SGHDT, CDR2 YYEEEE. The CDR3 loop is CASSSNGLAGSTDTQYF. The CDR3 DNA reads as TGTGCCAGCAGCTCAAACGGACTAGCGGGGAGCACAGATACGCAGTATTTT.

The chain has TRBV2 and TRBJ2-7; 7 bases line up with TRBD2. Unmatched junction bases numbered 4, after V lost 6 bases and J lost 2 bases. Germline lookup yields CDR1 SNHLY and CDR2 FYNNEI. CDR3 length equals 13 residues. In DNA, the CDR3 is TGTGCCAGCAGGGGGGGGAGACCCTACGAGCAGTACGTC. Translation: CASRGGRPYEQYV.

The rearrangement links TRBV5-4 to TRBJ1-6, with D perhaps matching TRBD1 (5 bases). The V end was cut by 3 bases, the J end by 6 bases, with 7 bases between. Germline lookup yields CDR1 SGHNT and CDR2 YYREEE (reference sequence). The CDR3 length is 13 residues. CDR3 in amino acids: CASSSGVNSPLHF. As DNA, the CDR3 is TGTGCCAGCAGCTCGGGGGTTAATTCACCCCTCCACTTT.

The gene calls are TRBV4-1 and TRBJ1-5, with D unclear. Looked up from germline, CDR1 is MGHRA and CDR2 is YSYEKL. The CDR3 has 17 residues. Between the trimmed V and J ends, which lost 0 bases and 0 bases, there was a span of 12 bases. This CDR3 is CASSQDQRAYSNQPQHF. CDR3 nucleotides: TGCGCCAGCAGCCAAGATCAAAGGGCTTATAGCAATCAGCCCCAGCATTTT.

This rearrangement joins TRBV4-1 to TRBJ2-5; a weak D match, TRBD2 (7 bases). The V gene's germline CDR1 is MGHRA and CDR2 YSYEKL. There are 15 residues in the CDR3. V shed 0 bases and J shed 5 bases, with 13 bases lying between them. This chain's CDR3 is CASSQDRGAVETQYF. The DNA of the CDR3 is TGCGCCAGCAGCCAAGATCGGGGGGCTGTCGAGACCCAGTACTTC.

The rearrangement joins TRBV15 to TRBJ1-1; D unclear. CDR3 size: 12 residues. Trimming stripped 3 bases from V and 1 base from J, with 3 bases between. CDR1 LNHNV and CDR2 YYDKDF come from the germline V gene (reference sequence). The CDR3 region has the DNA TGTGCCACCAGCAGGGAGAACACTGAAGCTTTCTTT. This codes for CATSRENTEAFF.

The CDR3 loop reads CASSPYKSAKNIQYF. Written as DNA, the CDR3 is TGTGCCAGCAGCCCGTACAAATCAGCCAAAAACATTCAGTACTTC. The chain recombines TRBV11-2 with TRBJ2-4, with D uncertain. This CDR3 is built from 15 residues. Germline V gives CDR1 SGHAT, CDR2 FQNNGV. Trimming cost V 5 bases and J 0 bases, with 11 bases left between them. Full variable domain (remainder filled in from reference TRBV11-2 and TRBJ2-4): EAGVAQSPRYKIIEKRQSVAFWCNPISGHATLYWYQQILGQGPKLLIQFQNNGVVDDSQLPKDRFSAERLKGVDSTLKIQPAKLEDSAVYLCASSPYKSAKNIQYFGAGTRLSVL.

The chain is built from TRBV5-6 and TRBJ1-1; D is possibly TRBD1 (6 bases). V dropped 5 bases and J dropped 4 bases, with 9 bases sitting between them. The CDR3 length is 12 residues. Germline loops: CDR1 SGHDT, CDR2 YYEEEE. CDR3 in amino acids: CASSEQGTEAFF. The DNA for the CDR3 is TGTGCCAGCAGTGAACAGGGCACTGAAGCTTTCTTT.

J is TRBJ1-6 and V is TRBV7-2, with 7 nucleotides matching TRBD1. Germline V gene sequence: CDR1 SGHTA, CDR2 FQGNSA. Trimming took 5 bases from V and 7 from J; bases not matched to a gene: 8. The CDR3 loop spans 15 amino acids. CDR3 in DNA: TGTGCCAGCAGCGCTGGGACAGCAAGAAATTCACCCCTCCACTTT. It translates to CASSAGTARNSPLHF.

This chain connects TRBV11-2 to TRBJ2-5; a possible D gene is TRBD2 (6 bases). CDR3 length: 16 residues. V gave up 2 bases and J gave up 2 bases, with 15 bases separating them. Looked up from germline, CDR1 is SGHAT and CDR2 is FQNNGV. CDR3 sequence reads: CASSLYGGLGQETQYF. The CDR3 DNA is TGTGCCAGCAGCTTATATGGGGGGTTGGGACAAGAGACCCAGTACTTC.

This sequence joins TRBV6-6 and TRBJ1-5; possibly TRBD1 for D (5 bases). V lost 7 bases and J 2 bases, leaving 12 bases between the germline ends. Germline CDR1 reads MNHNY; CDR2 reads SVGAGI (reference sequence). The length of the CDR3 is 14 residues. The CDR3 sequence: CASTRGGGNQPQHF. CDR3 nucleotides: TGTGCCAGCACCCGGGGGGGTGGCAATCAGCCCCAGCATTTT.

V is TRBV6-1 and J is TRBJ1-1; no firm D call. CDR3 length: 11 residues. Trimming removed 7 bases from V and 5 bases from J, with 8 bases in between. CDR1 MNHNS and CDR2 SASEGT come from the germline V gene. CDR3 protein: CASTPETEAFF. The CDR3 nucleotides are TGTGCCAGCACACCTGAAACTGAAGCTTTCTTT.

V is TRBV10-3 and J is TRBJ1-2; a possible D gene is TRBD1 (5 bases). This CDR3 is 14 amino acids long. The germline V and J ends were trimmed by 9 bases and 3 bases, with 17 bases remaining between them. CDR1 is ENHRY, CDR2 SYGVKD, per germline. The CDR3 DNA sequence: TGTGCCATTTGGAATGCAGGGAACGACTATGGCTACACCTTC. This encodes CAIWNAGNDYGYTF.